Listed below are T cell receptor beta chains from one sample, sequenced in a study of vaccination effects on CD4 cells after COVID-19. These receptors' antigens are unknown. Sequencing used immunoSEQ multiplex PCR; TCRdb keeps in-frame clones, though not all of them. Of fewer than 90,000 clones listed, 65% to 85% are singletons. This specimen consisted of CD4+ T cells from PBMCs cultured with HIV peptides, obtained before COVID-19 vaccination. These receptor sequences come from a human donor who had a prior SARS-CoV-2 infection. Each CDR3 is given with its conserved first and last residue. Each record gives: D gene, V gene, J gene, CDR3 DNA, CDR3 protein. The D gene is left open where the match is weak.

NA,TRBV18,TRBJ1-2,TGTGCCAGCTCACCATTGACAGTCTCCTATGGCTACACCTTC,CASSPLTVSYGYTF
TRBD2,TRBV7-9,TRBJ2-1,TGTGCCAGCAGCCTTGGGACTAGCGGGGGGGGACTGGGGAATGAGCAGTTCTTC,CASSLGTSGGGLGNEQFF
NA,TRBV5-1,TRBJ2-7,TGCGCCAGCAGCCTAAATTACGAGCAGTACTTC,CASSLNYEQYF
TRBD2,TRBV18,TRBJ2-3,TGTGCCAGCTCACCACTTAGCGGGTCTGGAGATACGCAGTATTTT,CASSPLSGSGDTQYF
NA,TRBV6-6,TRBJ1-2,TGTGCCAGCAGGAAAGAGGGTTATGGCTACACCTTC,CASRKEGYGYTF
NA,TRBV11-2,TRBJ2-7,TGTGCCAGCAGCTTAGTCAGGGCCGGCTACGAGCAGTACTTC,CASSLVRAGYEQYF
NA,TRBV6-2/TRBV6-3,TRBJ1-1,TGTGCCAGCAGTTCCCCCTTCTACGGGCGGGGGAGTACTGAAGCTTTCTTT,CASSSPFYGRGSTEAFF
NA,TRBV5-1,TRBJ1-2,TGCGCCAGCAGCTCGAGGACAGCGTCTAACTATGGCTACACCTTC,CASSSRTASNYGYTF
NA,TRBV6-5,TRBJ1-1,TGTGCCAGCAGCCCCCCAGGGTTTTACACTGAAGCTTTCTTT,CASSPPGFYTEAFF
TRBD2,TRBV2,TRBJ2-5,TGTGCCAGCAGATTAGCGGGGGGCTTTGTGTCAGAGACCCAGTACTTC,CASRLAGGFVSETQYF
NA,TRBV11-3,TRBJ2-1,TGTGCCAGCAGCTTAGATTCGGGAGTTTCGTACAATGAGCAGTTCTTC,CASSLDSGVSYNEQFF
NA,TRBV6-6,TRBJ2-2,TGTGCCAGCATGCCGGGAGGGGGCCGGGAGCTGTTTTTT,CASMPGGGRELFF
TRBD2,TRBV5-6,TRBJ2-1,TGTGCCAGCAGCGTAGCGGGAGTTTTCTCCTACAATGAGCAGTTCTTC,CASSVAGVFSYNEQFF
NA,TRBV5-1,TRBJ2-7,TGCGCCAGCAGCTTGGACCGGCAAGGGGTGGGGCAGTACTTC,CASSLDRQGVGQYF
NA,TRBV30,TRBJ1-6,TGTGCCTGGAGTGTTATGGACGGTGGTGGGTCACCCCTCCACTTT,CAWSVMDGGGSPLHF
NA,TRBV24-1,TRBJ2-7,TGTGCCACATGGTCCCCGGGGGCGAGATACGAGCAGTACTTC,CATWSPGARYEQYF
NA,TRBV5-4,TRBJ2-2,TGTGCCAGCAGCTTAGCACCAGGCGGGAACACCGGGGAGCTGTTTTTT,CASSLAPGGNTGELFF